The clone carrying this TCR beta chain came up many times. What it binds is not known. This specimen comes from a study of spatial heterogeneity in lung cancer. Study at large: Each time, sequencing found more beta-chain sequences than alpha-chain sequences. Study outcomes and limitations: Ubiquitous expanded tumor TCRs surfaced in blood more at resection than they did at follow-up.

MiXCR, run by TCRdb on the 5' RACE reads, gives a single entry per CDR3 protein. Among 95,000 to 130,000 distinct CDR3 sequences listed, 12% were seen once. Time point of the sample: blood at routine non-recurrence follow-up after resection. From tumor, nontumor lung or frozen PBMC, whole RNA was taken unsorted for sequencing. The sequence was collected from a male donor with early-stage non-small cell lung cancer. Here the sequenced sample was PBMCs, taken at follow-up.

The CDR3 reads CASSLGGWRTSVSGSSYEQYF. Here the CDR3 DNA reads TGTGCCAGCAGTTTAGGAGGGTGGCGGACTAGCGTCTCTGGGTCCTCCTACGAGCAGTACTTC. This rearrangement joins TRBV28 to TRBJ2-7; 9 nucleotides align to TRBD2. CDR1 is MDHEN, CDR2 SYDVKM, per germline. CDR3 size: 21 residues. Trimming cost V 2 bases and J 0 bases; bases outside gene matches: 20.